This is a list of T cell receptor beta chains from one sample in a study of beta chain features in type 1 diabetes. Profiled with immunoSEQ multiplex PCR; TCRdb holds only in-frame clones, not every one. The sample consists of fewer than 500,000 clones, approximately 13% of them appearing once. The sample taken for sequencing was naive CD4+ T cells from blood. These receptors originate from a man aged 25-45 years in good health. The CDR3 runs from the conserved cysteine through the conserved F or W. The order of the fields is D gene, V gene, clone size, J gene, CDR3 DNA, CDR3 protein. A D gene is named only where the DNA matches it firmly. The size of a clone is reported for some rows only, either as once, few or many, or as a class for expanded clones.

NA	TRBV6-5	NA	TRBJ2-6	TGTGCCAGCAGTCGGGGCTCAGGGGCCAACGTCCTGACTTTC	CASSRGSGANVLTF
NA	TRBV9	NA	TRBJ1-2	TGTGCCAGCAGCGTAACAGGAAACTATGGCTACACCTTC	CASSVTGNYGYTF
TRBD1	TRBV10-3	few	TRBJ2-5	TGTGCCATCAGCGAGACAGGGGGATTACAAGAGACCCAGTACTTC	CAISETGGLQETQYF
NA	TRBV9	few	TRBJ1-1	TGTGCCAGCAGCGTAGGTTCCCAGGCGCGTTTTGCTGAAGCTTTCTTT	CASSVGSQARFAEAFF
NA	TRBV30	NA	TRBJ1-5	TGTGCCTGGACCCAGCAGCCTAATCAGCCCCAGCATTTT	CAWTQQPNQPQHF
NA	TRBV11-2	NA	TRBJ2-7	TGTGCCAGCAGCTTAGGAACCGGGACAAACGAGCAGTACTTC	CASSLGTGTNEQYF
TRBD2	TRBV29-1	NA	TRBJ2-3	TGCAGCAAGACTAGCGGGAGAACAGATACGCAGTATTTT	CSKTSGRTDTQYF
NA	TRBV9	once	TRBJ2-4	TGTGCCAGCAGCCCGGGACTCGAAAACATTCAGTACTTT	CASSPGLENIQYF
NA	TRBV5-1	few	TRBJ1-6	TGCGCCAGCAGCTTGCAATCCAGGGCCGGCAGGAATTCACCCCTCCACTTT	CASSLQSRAGRNSPLHF
TRBD1	TRBV7-9	few	TRBJ1-1	TGTGCCAGCAGCTCACAGGGGACCTTTGAAGCTTTCTTT	CASSSQGTFEAFF
TRBD2	TRBV9	NA	TRBJ2-5	TGTGCCAGCAGCGTAGTAGCGGGGGGGCTTGAGACCCAGTACTTC	CASSVVAGGLETQYF
TRBD1	TRBV4-3	NA	TRBJ1-6	TGCGCCAGCAGTTTAGTCAGGGGGATGGTTTCACCCCTCCACTTT	CASSLVRGMVSPLHF
TRBD1	TRBV15	NA	TRBJ1-2	TGTGCCACCAGCCGACGACAGGACAGGGGTATCTATGGCTACACCTTC	CATSRRQDRGIYGYTF
NA	TRBV9	NA	TRBJ2-3	TGTGCCAGCAGCCAGGGACACACAGATACGCAGTATTTT	CASSQGHTDTQYF
NA	TRBV30	NA	TRBJ2-2	TGTGCCTGGAGTGGGCTCTACTTCGCCCGGACCGGGGAGCTGTTTTTT	CAWSGLYFARTGELFF
NA	TRBV9	few	TRBJ1-2	TGTGCCAGCAGCGCCCAGATGTATGGCTACACCTTC	CASSAQMYGYTF
TRBD2	TRBV7-3	few	TRBJ2-3	TGTGCCAGCAGCCCTCGGACTAGCGAGATCACAGATACGCAGTATTTT	CASSPRTSEITDTQYF
TRBD2	TRBV9	NA	TRBJ2-3	TGTGCCAGCAGCGATAGCGGGAGGAGCACAGATACGCAGTATTTT	CASSDSGRSTDTQYF
NA	TRBV7-8	few	TRBJ1-1	TGTGCCAGCAGCTCGATTGAGGAAGCTTTCTTT	CASSSIEEAFF
TRBD2	TRBV7-9	NA	TRBJ2-5	TGTGCCAGCAGCTTGACTAGCGGGGCTCGGGAGACCCAGTACTTC	CASSLTSGARETQYF
NA	TRBV30	few	TRBJ1-5	TGTGCCTGGAGTGTAAAACGAAGCAATCAGCCCCAGCATTTT	CAWSVKRSNQPQHF
NA	TRBV14	few	TRBJ1-1	TGTGCCAGCAGCCAAAGCACACGGGGCACTGAAGCTTTCTTT	CASSQSTRGTEAFF
NA	TRBV18	few	TRBJ2-4	TGTGCCAGCTCACCCCGACAGGTGCGCATGAACATTCAGTACTTC	CASSPRQVRMNIQYF
NA	TRBV9	few	TRBJ1-1	TGTGCCAGCAGCGTAGGAAGGGCGACTGAAGCTTTCTTT	CASSVGRATEAFF
NA	TRBV5-1	few	TRBJ2-7	TGCGCCAGCAGCTTGAGGACCGAGCAGTACTTC	CASSLRTEQYF
NA	TRBV6-4	NA	TRBJ2-3	TGTGCCAGCAGTGACCCCTACACAGATACGCAGTATTTT	CASSDPYTDTQYF
NA	TRBV25-1	NA	TRBJ2-1	TGTGCCAGCAGTGAAGGCCGATTTAGCTCCTACAATGAGCAGTTCTTC	CASSEGRFSSYNEQFF
TRBD2	TRBV9	NA	TRBJ2-1	TGTGCCAGCAGCGTCGTAGCGGGAGTCTCCTACAATGAGCAGTTCTTC	CASSVVAGVSYNEQFF
TRBD2	TRBV29-1	few	TRBJ2-1	TGCAGCGTTAACCGACTAGCGGGAGGGGCGGGCAATGAGCAGTTCTTC	CSVNRLAGGAGNEQFF
NA	TRBV29-1	NA	TRBJ2-5	TGCAGCGTTGAAAGGCCCCGACTAGAGGAGACCCAGTACTTC	CSVERPRLEETQYF
NA	TRBV4-1	few	TRBJ2-7	TGCGCCAGCAGCCGAGGACAGAGCTCCTACGAGCAGTACTTC	CASSRGQSSYEQYF
TRBD2	TRBV11-2	NA	TRBJ2-1	TGTGCCAGCAGCTTGCGCCTAGCGGGGGGGCGCAATGAGCAGTTCTTC	CASSLRLAGGRNEQFF
TRBD1	TRBV4-1	few	TRBJ1-2	TGCGCCAGCAGCCAACCCGGACAGGGCACTTATGGCTACACCTTC	CASSQPGQGTYGYTF
TRBD2	TRBV7-7	NA	TRBJ2-5	TGTGCCAGCAGCTTAACAGCGGGGGGAGAGACCCAGTACTTC	CASSLTAGGETQYF
NA	TRBV9	many	TRBJ1-2	TGTGCCAGCAGCGTGGGCAGGCCCGACTATGGCTACACCTTC	CASSVGRPDYGYTF
TRBD1	TRBV7-2	few	TRBJ1-6	TGTGCCAGCAGCTTCCCGACAGGGGATGATGGCAATTCACCCCTCCACTTT	CASSFPTGDDGNSPLHF
TRBD2	TRBV6-5	few	TRBJ2-1	TGTGCCAGCACGGCCCCGGGAGGGACCGATGAGCAGTTCTTC	CASTAPGGTDEQFF
NA	TRBV9	NA	TRBJ1-1	TGTGCCAGCAGCCTAGAGACGGGGACCGCCACTGAAGCTTTCTTT	CASSLETGTATEAFF
TRBD2	TRBV14	NA	TRBJ2-1	TGTGCCAGCAGCCAAGGCGCTAGCGGGGGCCTAGGGTATGAGCAGTTCTTC	CASSQGASGGLGYEQFF
TRBD1	TRBV9	NA	TRBJ2-3	TGTGCCAGCAGCGCACGGACAGGGGACACAGATACGCAGTATTTT	CASSARTGDTDTQYF
TRBD1	TRBV11-2	NA	TRBJ2-7	TGTGCCAGCAGCTTTACAGGGGGTACCTACGAGCAGTACTTC	CASSFTGGTYEQYF
TRBD2	TRBV9	few	TRBJ2-1	TGTGCCAGCAGCGTAGGGGCTAGCGGGAGACATGAGCAGTTCTTC	CASSVGASGRHEQFF
NA	TRBV7-7	few	TRBJ2-1	TGTGCTAGCAGCTTAGGGGATCTGGGTGGTTCCTCCTACAATGAGCAGTTCTTC	CASSLGDLGGSSYNEQFF
TRBD1	TRBV25-1	NA	TRBJ2-1	TGTGCCAGCTCATGGGGGGACAGGCGTAATGAGCAGTTCTTC	CASSWGDRRNEQFF
NA	TRBV23-1	NA	TRBJ2-5	TGCGCCAGCAGTCAATCGCGGGCCAGGGCGAAAGAGACCCAGTACTTC	CASSQSRARAKETQYF
NA	TRBV6-1	NA	TRBJ2-5	TGTGCCAGCAGTCAGACAGGGAGGGAGACCCAGTACTTC	CASSQTGRETQYF
TRBD1	TRBV7-2	few	TRBJ2-5	TGTGCCAGCAGCTGCGGAGGGGACAGGGGAGGCGAGACCCAGTACTTC	CASSCGGDRGGETQYF
TRBD2	TRBV30	few	TRBJ2-5	TGTGCCTGGAGATTAGCGGGAAAGGGAGAGACCCAGTACTTC	CAWRLAGKGETQYF